This T cell receptor (beta chain) stems from a study of cytomegalovirus exposure and HLA in healthy donors. This PCR relied on a set of 60 Vbeta primers and 13 Jbeta primers. The protocol was immunoSEQ multiplex PCR, while the TCRdb copy is restricted to in-frame clones and leaves out a portion. The sample holds 85,000 to 95,000 clones, 74% seen once. Findings and limits, study-wide: TCR beta chains associated with HLA were, in a later analysis, more clonally expanded than equally common others. One cluster of highly shared sequence variants probably arose as a sequencing artifact.

Germline CDR1 and CDR2: SQVTM and ANQGSEA. The CDR3 sequence is 14 residues long. J gave up 9 bases and V 4 bases, and 13 bases lay outside the gene matches. On this clone: The antigen is unknown.

Source material: PBMCs. The chain joins TRBV29-1 to TRBJ1-2; 8 nucleotides align to TRBD1. The clonotype comes from a man aged 25-45 years in good health and CMV-seropositive. In DNA, the CDR3 is TGCAGCGTTGTGGAGGCAGGGGGCGCCAATCGCTACACCTTC. Protein product: CSVVEAGGANRYTF.